This TCR beta chain was found in a study of vaccination effects on CD4 cells after COVID-19. Study-level information: Sampling occurred a median 72 days post second dose, range 14 to 241.

Antigen-specific CD4+ T cells were expanded with viral peptide pools in the ViraFEST assay before sequencing. It was after approximately 11 days of culture that CD4+ T cells were isolated. Two doses of either BNT162b2 or mRNA-1273 were given to each participant. None of the vaccinated had previously contracted SARS-CoV-2, and their nucleocapsid antibodies tested negative. Cultures had half their medium replaced with IL-2 medium on days 3 and 7. Trimming at V came to 3 bases and at J to 6 bases, leaving 5 bases not matched to a gene. Germline V gives CDR1 SGHRS, CDR2 YFSETQ. This CDR3 is built from 15 residues. This clone was detected once. Its antigen is unidentified. This table comes from immunoSEQ multiplex PCR, and its TCRdb copy is limited to in-frame clones, with some not included. The sample has tens of thousands of clones, roughly 68% seen once. Study-wide results and limits: Late after vaccination, infection- and vaccine-induced clones showed marked clonal contraction.

The genes are TRBV5-1 and TRBJ2-3; TRBD2 matches 12 bases. The sample consisted of CD4+ T cells from PBMCs cultured with HCoV-OC43 spike peptides, taken after COVID-19 vaccination. The sample's subset: HCoV-OC43 spike overlapping peptide pool stimulation. The TCR comes from a human donor who received a COVID-19 vaccine. CDR3 nucleotides: TGCGCCAGCAGCTCTAGCGGGGGGGCCGGGGATACGCAGTATTTT. Translation gives CASSSSGGAGDTQYF. Variable domain in full (rest from reference TRBV5-1 and TRBJ2-3): KAGVTQTPRYLIKTRGQQVTLSCSPISGHRSVSWYQQTPGQGLQFLFEYFSETQRNKGNFPGRFSGRQFSNSRSEMNVSTLELGDSALYLCASSSSGGAGDTQYFGPGTRLTVL.